These 12 T cell receptor beta chains originate from one sample sequenced in a study of early T cells in non-severe SARS-CoV-2 infection. TCRdb re-analysed the 5' RACE reads in MiXCR, keeping a single row per CDR3 protein. Here the sample spans about 76,000 distinct CDR3 sequences, about 11% being singletons. Sequenced: whole blood. Receptors originate from an adult who was a healthcare worker with PCR-confirmed SARS-CoV-2 infection or an uninfected control (not recorded which).

This clonotype was recorded many times. The rearrangement joins TRBV18 to TRBJ2-3; 7 bases match TRBD1. Looked up from germline, CDR1 is KGHSH and CDR2 is LQKENI. V gave up 3 bases and J gave up 6 bases; unmatched junction bases: 9. The CDR3 runs 15 residues. This CDR3 reads CASSPGQVSVDTQYF. CDR3 nucleotide sequence: TGTGCCAGCTCACCTGGACAGGTTTCCGTGGATACGCAGTATTTT.

The CDR3 protein is CASSSPGNTAQHF. CDR3 nucleotide sequence: TGCGCCAGCAGCTCCCCAGGGAACACAGCCCAGCATTTT. This rearrangement joins TRBV4-1 to TRBJ1-5; D perhaps matches TRBD1 (5 bases). Germline CDR1 and CDR2: MGHRA and YSYEKL. The CDR3 has 13 amino acids. The V and J ends lost 5 bases and 11 bases respectively, with 16 bases between them.

The table lists this clonotype with a count of one. This may be a read error: a much more frequent sequence differs by one nucleotide. The rearrangement joins TRBV7-9 to TRBJ1-1, with 7 nucleotides matching TRBD1. Germline CDR1 and CDR2: SEHNR and FQNEAQ (reference sequence). There are 14 residues in the CDR3. With 5 bases clipped from V and 4 bases from J, the junction kept 7 bases outside the gene matches. The CDR3, as DNA: TGTGCCAGCAGCGAAGAGACAGGGAGCACTGAAGCTTTCTTT. It yields the protein CASSEETGSTEAFF.

The chain combines TRBV29-1 with TRBJ2-2, with no clear D. V was clipped by 1 base and J by 6 bases, with 12 bases between them. Germline CDR1 and CDR2: SQVTM and ANQGSEA. This CDR3 has 14 residues. The DNA of the CDR3 is TGCAGCGTTGAAGGTCTGTCAGAGGCCGGGGAGCTGTTTTTT. Translated, it gives CSVEGLSEAGELFF.

This chain uses TRBV29-1 with TRBJ1-2, with D possibly being TRBD1 (6 bases). Trimming cost V 6 bases and J 12 bases, with 20 bases left between them. Germline V gene lookup returns CDR1 SQVTM and CDR2 ANQGSEA. This CDR3 is 12 amino acids long. The CDR3 sequence is CSVGGARTPDTF. The CDR3 DNA sequence: TGCAGCGTGGGGGGGGCTCGCACCCCCGACACCTTC.

This clonotype showed up many times. The rearrangement uses TRBV20-1 and TRBJ2-3; 7 bases agree with TRBD2. Trimming took 0 bases from V and 3 from J; bases not matched to a gene: 3. The CDR3 has 14 residues. Germline V gene lookup returns CDR1 DFQATT and CDR2 SNEGSKA (reference sequence). The CDR3 sequence is CSARDPLATDTQYF. In nucleotides, the CDR3 is TGCAGTGCTAGAGATCCACTAGCGACAGATACGCAGTATTTT.

This clonotype was seen repeatedly, ten times or more. The chain recombines TRBV6-2 or TRBV6-3 with TRBJ2-1; 9 nucleotides align to TRBD1. Germline loops: CDR1 MNHEY, CDR2 SVGEGT. The CDR3 runs to 15 residues. J gave up 6 bases and V 6 bases, and 9 bases lay outside the gene matches. CDR3 loop: CASRKTGGRGNEQFF. CDR3 coding DNA: TGTGCCAGCAGAAAGACAGGGGGTAGAGGCAATGAGCAGTTCTTC.

This clonotype was seen a few times. J is TRBJ2-2 and V is TRBV11-2; TRBD1 might be the D (6 bases). Germline loops: CDR1 SGHAT, CDR2 FQNNGV. This CDR3 has 16 amino acids. The germline V and J ends were trimmed by 4 bases and 1 base, with 13 bases remaining between them. Here the CDR3 reads CASSSRGKMNTGELFF. DNA for the CDR3: TGTGCCAGCAGCTCGAGGGGGAAAATGAACACCGGGGAGCTGTTTTTT.

V gene TRBV11-3 combines with J gene TRBJ2-3, with D possibly TRBD1 on 5 matching bases. V was pared by 2 bases and J by 3 bases, with 9 bases between. The CDR3 is made up of 14 amino acids. Germline CDR1 reads SGHNT; CDR2 reads YENEEA. CDR3 bases: TGTGCCAGCAGCTTAACCCCAGGGACAGATACGCAGTATTTT. Amino acids: CASSLTPGTDTQYF.

Turning to this clonotype: A much larger clonotype is one base distant, so this may be a read error. V gene TRBV5-1 combines with J gene TRBJ2-7, with D maybe TRBD2 (6 bases). Trimming pared 0 bases from V and 5 bases from J, leaving 12 bases between. The CDR3 consists of 14 residues. The germline V gene has CDR1 SGHRS and CDR2 YFSETQ. CDR3 residues: CASSLGHGGDEQYF. CDR3 nucleotides: TGCGCCAGCAGCTTGGGACATGGAGGGGACGAGCAGTACTTC.

The rearrangement joins TRBV20-1 to TRBJ1-1; perhaps TRBD1 as D (6 bases). The CDR3 covers 14 residues. CDR1 is DFQATT, CDR2 SNEGSKA, per germline (reference sequence). The germline V and J ends were trimmed by 5 bases and 4 bases, with 17 bases remaining between them. Here the CDR3 reads CSALRPGAGTEAFF. Written as DNA, the CDR3 is TGCAGTGCTCTGAGACCGGGGGCTGGCACTGAAGCTTTCTTT.

J is TRBJ1-1 and V is TRBV15, with TRBD1 matching over 7 bases. After removal of 6 bases from V and 4 bases from J, the junction contained 5 bases not matched to a gene. This CDR3 has 13 residues. Germline V gene data show CDR1 as LNHNV and CDR2 as YYDKDF (reference sequence). CDR3 amino acids: CATSYRGLTEAFF. DNA of the CDR3: TGTGCCACCAGTTACAGGGGTCTCACTGAAGCTTTCTTT. The variable domain in full, with the rest retrieved from reference TRBV15 and TRBJ1-1, is DAMVIQNPRYQVTQFGKPVTLSCSQTLNHNVMYWYQQKSSQAPKLLFHYYDKDFNNEADTPDNFQSRRPNTSFCFLDIRSPGLGDTAMYLCATSYRGLTEAFFGQGTRLTVV.